Presented here are 17 T cell receptor beta chains from one specimen sequenced in a study of blood T cell repertoires in COVID-19. Only in-frame clones appear in the TCRdb table, and some are missing; sequencing was by immunoSEQ multiplex PCR. The sample has over 350,000 clones, 80% to 90% seen once; the top ten hold roughly 10%. Sequencing was performed on PBMCs or T cells enriched from blood (not recorded which). These receptors were taken from a woman between 45 and 65 years old who had recovered from COVID-19.

The chain links TRBV28 to TRBJ1-1, with no clear D. V lost 3 bases and J lost 5, with 13 bases in between. CDR1 and CDR2 from the germline V gene are MDHEN and SYDVKM. CDR3 length equals 14 residues. Here the CDR3 DNA reads TGTGCCAGCAGTTTCACGGGGAGAGCTACTGAAGCTTTCTTT. This codes for CASSFTGRATEAFF.

This sequence joins TRBV28 and TRBJ1-1, with TRBD1 identical over 7 bases. This CDR3 is 14 amino acids long. Trimming took 6 bases from V and 6 from J; bases not matched to a gene: 10. Per germline, CDR1 MDHEN and CDR2 SYDVKM. The CDR3 region is CASSPRQGAAEAFF. DNA of the CDR3: TGTGCCAGCAGCCCCAGACAGGGAGCGGCTGAAGCTTTCTTT.

V and J are TRBV3-1 (or the pseudogene TRBV3-2) and TRBJ2-1; 10 positions agree with TRBD1. This CDR3 region has 18 residues. J lost 8 bases, V lost 0 bases, and 13 bases had no gene match. Germline V gene sequence: CDR1 LGHDT, CDR2 YNNKEL (reference sequence). CDR3 sequence: CASSQEIGTGQGRYEQFF. In nucleotides, the CDR3 is TGTGCCAGCAGCCAAGAAATCGGAACGGGACAGGGGAGGTATGAGCAGTTCTTC.

This chain joins TRBV7-2 and TRBJ2-5; 7 bases line up with TRBD1. The CDR3 totals 16 residues. J gave up 4 bases and V 6 bases, and 14 bases lay outside the gene matches. Germline V gene sequence: CDR1 SGHTA, CDR2 FQGNSA. CDR3 coding DNA: TGTGCCAGCAGTCCGCGAGGGGGCGCGTTGGGAGAGACCCAGTACTTC. It specifies CASSPRGGALGETQYF.

The J gene is TRBJ1-1, the V gene TRBV5-1, with D unclear. The CDR3 runs to 12 residues. Germline V lookup: CDR1 SGHRS, CDR2 YFSETQ. Between the trimmed V and J ends, which lost 1 base and 4 bases, there was a span of 5 bases. In DNA, the CDR3 is TGCGCCAGCAGCTTGTCAGGCACTGAAGCTTTCTTT. This codes for CASSLSGTEAFF. Together with reference TRBV5-1 and TRBJ1-1, the CDR3 gives the full variable domain: KAGVTQTPRYLIKTRGQQVTLSCSPISGHRSVSWYQQTPGQGLQFLFEYFSETQRNKGNFPGRFSGRQFSNSRSEMNVSTLELGDSALYLCASSLSGTEAFFGQGTRLTVV.

The rearrangement joins TRBV29-1 to TRBJ2-3, with D uncertain. Per the germline V gene, CDR1 is SQVTM and CDR2 is ANQGSEA. CDR3 length: 13 amino acids. V lost 3 bases and J lost 2, with 9 bases in between. In DNA form, the CDR3 reads TGCAGCGTTGAGGGCAGATACACAGATACGCAGTATTTT. It specifies CSVEGRYTDTQYF.

The V and J genes are TRBV24-1 and TRBJ1-2, with 11 bases matching TRBD1. CDR1 and CDR2 from the germline V gene are KGHDR and SFDVKD. V shed 3 bases, J shed 6 bases, and the junction held 5 bases outside the gene matches. This CDR3 has 15 amino acids. CDR3 sequence (DNA): TGTGCCACCAGTGATGCTGGACAGGGGGCACATGGCTACACCTTC. This codes for CATSDAGQGAHGYTF.

This chain uses TRBV7-2 with TRBJ2-7; weak D call: TRBD1 (6 bases). Trimming removed 2 bases at V and 4 bases at J, with 15 bases between. The germline CDR1 and CDR2 sequences are SGHTA and FQGNSA. This CDR3 spans 15 amino acids. Written as DNA, the CDR3 is TGTGCCAGCAGCTTAAATTTGGGCAGGGGTTACGAGCAGTACTTC. Encoded protein: CASSLNLGRGYEQYF. The complete variable domain, with remaining parts taken from reference TRBV7-2 and TRBJ2-7, reads GAGVSQSPSNKVTEKGKDVELRCDPISGHTALYWYRQSLGQGLEFLIYFQGNSAPDKSGLPSDRFSAERTGGSVSTLTIQRTQQEDSAVYLCASSLNLGRGYEQYFGPGTRLTVT.

The chain combines TRBV13 with TRBJ2-5, with 12 bases aligning to TRBD1. CDR3 size: 18 residues. Germline lookup yields CDR1 PRHDT and CDR2 FYEKMQ (reference sequence). V was clipped by 5 bases and J by 2 bases; unmatched bases: 12. Here the CDR3 reads CASSPPGTGGWGQETQYF. CDR3 DNA sequence: TGTGCCAGCAGCCCGCCCGGGACAGGGGGCTGGGGGCAAGAGACCCAGTACTTC.

This clone came up once. V usage is TRBV28 and J usage is TRBJ2-7; possibly TRBD2 for D (5 bases). Germline CDR1 and CDR2: MDHEN and SYDVKM. Trimming removed 4 bases at V and 5 bases at J, with 24 bases between. The CDR3 spans 17 residues. The CDR3 spells CASSSAGVRVIKDEQYF. The CDR3 DNA is TGTGCCAGCAGTTCGGCCGGGGTAAGGGTAATCAAGGACGAGCAGTACTTC.

The V and J genes are TRBV3-1 (or the pseudogene TRBV3-2) and TRBJ2-1; TRBD2 matches 12 bases. V was clipped by 2 bases and J by 3 bases; unmatched bases: 5. The CDR3 consists of 17 residues. Germline values: CDR1 LGHDT, CDR2 YNNKEL (reference sequence). CDR3 protein: CASSQRVLAGGYNEQFF. Here the CDR3 DNA reads TGTGCCAGCAGCCAACGAGTACTAGCGGGGGGCTACAATGAGCAGTTCTTC.

Only a few counts were recorded for this clone. J is TRBJ2-7 and V is TRBV9; no clear D gene. CDR3 length equals 14 residues. From germline, CDR1 is SGDLS and CDR2 YYNGEE. V dropped 0 bases and J dropped 2 bases, with 9 bases sitting between them. DNA for the CDR3: TGTGCCAGCAGCGTAGTGGGCGAAGCCTACGAGCAGTACTTC. This codes for CASSVVGEAYEQYF.

The rearrangement links TRBV30 to TRBJ1-2, with 7 bases fitting TRBD1. Germline CDR1 and CDR2: GTSNPN and SVGIG (reference sequence). V gave up 4 bases and J gave up 1 base; unmatched junction bases: 9. The CDR3 loop spans 15 amino acids. CDR3 residues: CAWTPIDRDNYGYTF. The CDR3 DNA reads TGTGCCTGGACGCCTATAGACAGGGATAACTATGGCTACACCTTC.

The genes are TRBV4-1 and TRBJ1-2; D perhaps matches TRBD1 (5 bases). The CDR3 totals 15 residues. The germline V gene encodes CDR1 MGHRA and CDR2 YSYEKL. The V end was cut by 0 bases, the J end by 4 bases, with 12 bases between. The CDR3 spells CASSQEGATFYGYTF. Written as DNA, the CDR3 is TGCGCCAGCAGCCAAGAAGGGGCTACATTCTATGGCTACACCTTC.

V usage is TRBV4-3 and J usage is TRBJ2-1; tentative D call: TRBD2 (6 bases). The CDR3 covers 15 residues. CDR1 is LGHNA, CDR2 YSLEER, per germline. Trimming cost V 5 bases and J 9 bases, with 20 bases left between them. The CDR3 protein is CASSRVRAAGGEQFF. For the CDR3, the DNA is TGCGCCAGCAGCAGGGTCAGGGCCGCCGGGGGTGAGCAGTTCTTC.

On this clone: The sample contains more than one DNA sequence encoding this CDR3. The chain recombines TRBV6-5 with TRBJ2-7; unclear D gene. The CDR3 contains 14 residues. The germline V gene encodes CDR1 MNHEY and CDR2 SVGAGI. Trimming shortened V by 2 bases and J by 0 bases, and 8 bases separated the two germline ends. The CDR3 region is CASSYGRSSYEQYF. The CDR3 coding sequence is TGTGCCAGCAGTTACGGTAGGAGCTCCTACGAGCAGTACTTC.

The V gene is TRBV11-3, the J gene TRBJ1-6, with D possibly TRBD1 on 6 matching bases. CDR3 length: 17 amino acids. Trimming shortened V by 3 bases and J by 2 bases, and 14 bases separated the two germline ends. In germline, CDR1 is SGHNT, CDR2 YENEEA. The CDR3 DNA reads as TGTGCCAGCAGCTTTGACAGGACGCTGACCTATAATTCACCCCTCCACTTT. Encoded protein: CASSFDRTLTYNSPLHF.